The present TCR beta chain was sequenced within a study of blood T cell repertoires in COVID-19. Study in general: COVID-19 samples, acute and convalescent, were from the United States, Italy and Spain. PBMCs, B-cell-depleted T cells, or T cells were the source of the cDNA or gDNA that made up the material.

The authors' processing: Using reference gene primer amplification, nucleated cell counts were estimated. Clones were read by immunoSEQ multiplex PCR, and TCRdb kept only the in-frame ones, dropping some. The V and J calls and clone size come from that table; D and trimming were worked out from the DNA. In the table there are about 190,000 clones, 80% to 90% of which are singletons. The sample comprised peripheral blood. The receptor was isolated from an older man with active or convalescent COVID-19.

The CDR3 loop reads CASNGGAPNYGYTF. The CDR3 DNA reads TGCGCCAGCAACGGGGGGGCACCAAACTATGGCTACACCTTC. The V gene is TRBV5-1, the J gene TRBJ1-2; perhaps TRBD1 as D (6 bases). V dropped 6 bases and J dropped 2 bases, with 14 bases sitting between them. Germline assignment: CDR1 SGHRS and CDR2 YFSETQ. The CDR3 totals 14 residues. Using reference TRBV5-1 and TRBJ1-2 for the parts outside the CDR3, the full variable domain is KAGVTQTPRYLIKTRGQQVTLSCSPISGHRSVSWYQQTPGQGLQFLFEYFSETQRNKGNFPGRFSGRQFSNSRSEMNVSTLELGDSALYLCASNGGAPNYGYTFGSGTRLTVV.